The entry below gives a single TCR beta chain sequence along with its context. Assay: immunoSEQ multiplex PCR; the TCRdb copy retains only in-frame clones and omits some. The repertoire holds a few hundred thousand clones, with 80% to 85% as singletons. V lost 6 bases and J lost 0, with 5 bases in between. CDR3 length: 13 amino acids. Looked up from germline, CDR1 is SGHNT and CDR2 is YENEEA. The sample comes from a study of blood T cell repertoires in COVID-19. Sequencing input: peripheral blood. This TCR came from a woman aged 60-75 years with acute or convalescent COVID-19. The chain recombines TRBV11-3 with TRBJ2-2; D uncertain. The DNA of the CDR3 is TGTGCCAGCAGAAATACGAACACCGGGGAGCTGTTTTTT. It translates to CASRNTNTGELFF.